These 25 T cell receptor beta chains were all obtained from the same sample, sequenced in a study of T cell repertoires in cytomegalovirus infection. TCRdb fed the reads into MiXCR, producing one record per CDR3 protein. The table has under 850,000 distinct CDR3 sequences, 35% to 45% seen once. Material for sequencing was PBMCs. These receptors originate from a human donor in good health (CMV status not recorded). Some clones in this sample may be carry-over from other donors' samples.

The chain carries TRBV24-1 and TRBJ2-1, with D possibly being TRBD2 (5 bases). V was trimmed by 3 bases and J by 3 bases, leaving 11 bases between them. Looked up from germline, CDR1 is KGHDR and CDR2 is SFDVKD. This CDR3 has 15 residues. The CDR3 coding sequence is TGTGCCACCAGTGATGGTGGAGCGGTCTACAATGAGCAGTTCTTC. It encodes CATSDGGAVYNEQFF.

Of note for this clonotype: This may be a read error, as it is one base from a much larger clone. The rearrangement links TRBV7-2 to TRBJ2-4, with a weak D call TRBD2 (7 bases). Germline assignment: CDR1 SGHTA and CDR2 FQGNSA. The CDR3 runs 15 residues. With 4 bases removed from V and 10 bases from J, the gap between germline ends came to 20 bases. CDR3 sequence reads: CASSSAQGGGKIQYF. For the CDR3, the DNA is TGTGCCAGCAGCTCCGCACAGGGAGGGGGTAAGATTCAGTACTTC.

This clonotype was found a few times. This rearrangement joins TRBV27 to TRBJ2-5, with TRBD2 matching 14 bases. Germline V CDR1 and CDR2: MNHEY, SMNVEV (reference sequence). The CDR3 has 19 amino acids. V trimming: 2 bases; J trimming: 5 bases; junction bases outside the gene matches: 13. The CDR3 loop is CASSLRAGTSGGYRETQYF. In DNA form, the CDR3 reads TGTGCCAGCAGTTTACGAGCCGGGACTAGCGGGGGATACAGGGAGACCCAGTACTTC.

This clonotype came up a few times. The V gene is TRBV5-5, the J gene TRBJ1-2, with D possibly matching TRBD1 (6 bases). CDR1 and CDR2 from the germline V gene are SGHKS and YYEKEE (reference sequence). The V and J ends lost 3 bases and 3 bases respectively, with 15 bases between them. CDR3 size: 15 residues. The DNA of the CDR3 is TGTGCCAGCAGCTGGACTCGGGGGCAGGACTATGGCTACACCTTC. Residues: CASSWTRGQDYGYTF.

At least ten counts were recorded for this clonotype. The chain is built from TRBV6-1 and TRBJ1-6; D not resolved. Germline assignment: CDR1 MNHNS and CDR2 SASEGT. The germline V and J ends were trimmed by 8 bases and 0 bases, with 8 bases remaining between them. The CDR3 is 14 residues long. The CDR3 sequence: CASGESSYNSPLHF. CDR3 nucleotides: TGTGCCAGCGGGGAGAGCTCCTATAATTCACCCCTCCACTTT.

This clonotype was counted a single time. V gene TRBV9 combines with J gene TRBJ2-3; 11 bases map to TRBD2. V lost 2 bases and J lost 4; bases outside the gene matches: 6. This CDR3 is built from 16 residues. Germline assignment: CDR1 SGDLS and CDR2 YYNGEE. CDR3 DNA: TGTGCCAGCAGCGTGACGACTAGCGGGGCCCCAGATACGCAGTATTTT. Translating it yields CASSVTTSGAPDTQYF.

V usage is TRBV4-1 and J usage is TRBJ1-6; 7 nucleotides agree with TRBD1. Trimming cost V 4 bases and J 7 bases; bases outside gene matches: 7. The CDR3 is made up of 15 amino acids. Germline V CDR1 and CDR2: MGHRA, YSYEKL. Here the CDR3 DNA reads TGCGCCAGCAGCCCGACGGGGACAGAGAATTCACCCCTCCACTTT. This gives the protein CASSPTGTENSPLHF.

The V call is TRBV7-4, the J call TRBJ2-7; TRBD1 aligns across 7 bases. With 3 bases clipped from V and 10 bases from J, the junction kept 3 bases outside the gene matches. The V gene's germline CDR1 is SGHVT and CDR2 SQSDAQ. This CDR3 contains 11 residues. CDR3: CASSFDRVQYF. CDR3 sequence (DNA): TGTGCCAGCAGCTTTGACAGGGTCCAGTACTTC.

This CDR3 is CASLPYATDTQYF. The CDR3 DNA reads TGTGCCAGCTTGCCATACGCCACAGATACGCAGTATTTT. This sequence joins TRBV7-2 and TRBJ2-3; D call uncertain. The CDR3 is made up of 13 amino acids. Trimming cost V 8 bases and J 2 bases, with 11 bases left between them. The germline CDR1 and CDR2 sequences are SGHTA and FQGNSA.

The chain has TRBV7-9 and TRBJ2-5; 7 positions match TRBD1. Germline V CDR1 and CDR2: SEHNR, FQNEAQ (reference sequence). After removal of 4 bases from V and 4 bases from J, the junction contained 9 bases not matched to a gene. This CDR3 contains 15 residues. CDR3 bases: TGTGCCAGCAGCTCCCCTCGACAGGGCCCAGAGACCCAGTACTTC. Translated, it gives CASSSPRQGPETQYF.

The J gene is TRBJ1-6, the V gene TRBV7-2; D might be TRBD1 (5 bases). V lost 10 bases, J lost 7 bases, and 20 bases lay in between. The CDR3 sequence is 15 residues long. Per germline, CDR1 SGHTA and CDR2 FQGNSA. For the CDR3, the DNA is TGTGCCATCATCTTAGGCCAGGGCTCGAATTCACCCCTCCACTTT. Translation gives CAIILGQGSNSPLHF.

This clonotype was observed a handful of times. The V and J genes are TRBV19 and TRBJ2-7; D may be TRBD2 (5 bases). CDR1 LNHDA and CDR2 SQIVND come from the germline V gene (reference sequence). The CDR3 totals 13 residues. Trimming took off 2 bases at V and 2 bases at J, with 7 bases between the two ends. The CDR3 reads CASSISGAYEQYF. CDR3 DNA: TGTGCCAGTAGTATATCCGGGGCCTACGAGCAGTACTTC.

This sequence joins TRBV5-1 and TRBJ1-1; possibly TRBD1 for D (5 bases). Germline lookup yields CDR1 SGHRS and CDR2 YFSETQ. The length of the CDR3 is 15 residues. V was pared by 0 bases and J by 5 bases, with 14 bases between. DNA of the CDR3: TGCGCCAGCAGCTTGGGCGGCGGGGGGGTAACTGAAGCTTTCTTT. Protein: CASSLGGGGVTEAFF.

The chain employs TRBV28 and TRBJ2-7; perhaps TRBD1 as D (5 bases). With 3 bases removed from V and 5 bases from J, the gap between germline ends came to 14 bases. Germline-derived CDR1 and CDR2 are MDHEN and SYDVKM. The length of the CDR3 is 14 residues. DNA of the CDR3: TGTGCCAGCAGTTTGATTGACAGTCTCCACGAGCAGTACTTC. It codes for CASSLIDSLHEQYF. The complete variable domain, with remaining parts taken from reference TRBV28 and TRBJ2-7, reads DVKVTQSSRYLVKRTGEKVFLECVQDMDHENMFWYRQDPGLGLRLIYFSYDVKMKEKGDIPEGYSVSREKKERFSLILESASTNQTSMYLCASSLIDSLHEQYFGPGTRLTVT.

The chain links TRBV12-3 or TRBV12-4 to TRBJ2-3, with 11 bases lining up with TRBD2. The ends lost 5 bases at V and 0 bases at J; junction bases unmatched: 13. CDR3 length: 19 residues. The DNA for the CDR3 is TGTGCCAGCAGTCGGACTAGCGGGTGGGCTGTCAGTAGCACAGATACGCAGTATTTT. This codes for CASSRTSGWAVSSTDTQYF.

This clonotype was counted only a few times. This CDR3 is CASVESGGNEQFF. The CDR3 nucleotides are TGTGCCAGCGTAGAAAGCGGGGGCAATGAGCAGTTCTTC. V gene TRBV28 combines with J gene TRBJ2-1; TRBD2 matches 8 bases. V lost 8 bases and J lost 6; bases outside the gene matches: 6. Per the germline V gene, CDR1 is MDHEN and CDR2 is SYDVKM. This CDR3 spans 13 amino acids.

The V call is TRBV28, the J call TRBJ1-5; D may be TRBD1 (5 bases). The V gene's germline CDR1 is MDHEN and CDR2 SYDVKM. This CDR3 is 16 amino acids long. V lost 2 bases, J lost 4 bases, and 15 bases lay in between. CDR3 sequence reads: CASSLVGGYRNQPQHF. The CDR3 DNA reads as TGTGCCAGCAGTTTAGTGGGGGGGTATCGAAATCAGCCCCAGCATTTT.

The V call is TRBV28, the J call TRBJ2-1, with 12 bases aligning to TRBD2. Trimming at V came to 8 bases and at J to 5 bases, leaving 10 bases not matched to a gene. Per the germline V gene, CDR1 is MDHEN and CDR2 is SYDVKM. The CDR3 consists of 16 residues. CDR3 region: CASYQTSGRWNNEQFF. The CDR3 DNA reads as TGTGCCAGCTATCAGACTAGCGGGAGATGGAACAATGAGCAGTTCTTC.

This chain links TRBV6-5 with TRBJ2-5; a weak D match, TRBD2 (7 bases). CDR3 length equals 15 residues. V lost 0 bases to trimming and J lost 5 bases, with 13 bases between them. CDR1 MNHEY and CDR2 SVGAGI come from the germline V gene. The CDR3: CASSYSSGGRETQYF. The CDR3 DNA sequence: TGTGCCAGCAGTTACTCATCGGGGGGCCGGGAGACCCAGTACTTC.

The genes are TRBV28 and TRBJ2-7; D is unresolved. This CDR3 is built from 15 residues. Germline V gives CDR1 MDHEN, CDR2 SYDVKM. Trimming removed 6 bases from V and 3 bases from J, with 18 bases in between. The CDR3 here is CASRPASSLDYEQYF. The CDR3 DNA sequence: TGTGCCAGCAGACCCGCGTCCAGCTTGGACTACGAGCAGTACTTC.

This chain links TRBV20-1 with TRBJ2-1, with D possibly being TRBD1 (6 bases). The CDR3 extends over 15 amino acids. Trimming removed 3 bases from V and 4 bases from J, with 16 bases in between. Germline V gives CDR1 DFQATT, CDR2 SNEGSKA (reference sequence). The CDR3 sequence is CSARGALPPYNEQFF. In DNA form, the CDR3 reads TGCAGTGCTAGGGGGGCCCTACCGCCTTACAATGAGCAGTTCTTC.

A few counts support this clonotype. V usage is TRBV6-2 or TRBV6-3 and J usage is TRBJ1-1, with unresolved D. Germline V gene data show CDR1 as MNHEY and CDR2 as SVGEGT. V was shortened by 4 bases and J by 0 bases, with 15 bases between the two germline ends. There are 16 residues in the CDR3. CDR3 bases: TGTGCCAGCAGTTTCCCGCACCGAGGGTTGAACACTGAAGCTTTCTTT. Its protein is CASSFPHRGLNTEAFF.

Only a few counts were recorded for this clonotype. This chain joins TRBV12-3 or TRBV12-4 and TRBJ2-5; D gene uncertain. The V end was cut by 10 bases, the J end by 3 bases, with 15 bases between. This CDR3 comprises 13 residues. The CDR3 nucleotides read TGTGCCACCCAGCATGCTTGGGAAGAGACCCAGTACTTC. As protein: CATQHAWEETQYF.

The genes are TRBV24-1 and TRBJ2-2; D remains ambiguous. The CDR3 covers 16 residues. The germline CDR1 and CDR2 sequences are KGHDR and SFDVKD. V was trimmed by 0 bases and J by 3 bases, leaving 10 bases between them. CDR3 protein: CATSDLEGTDTGELFF. The CDR3 region has the DNA TGTGCCACCAGTGATTTGGAAGGAACGGACACCGGGGAGCTGTTTTTT.

The chain is built from TRBV3-1 and TRBJ2-7; D not resolved. The CDR3 has 15 residues. V lost 1 base, J lost 1 base, and 11 bases lay in between. Germline V gene lookup returns CDR1 LGHDT and CDR2 YNNKEL (reference sequence). The CDR3 sequence: CASSQVPPPSYEQYF. The CDR3 bases are TGTGCCAGCAGCCAAGTCCCGCCCCCGTCCTACGAGCAGTACTTC.